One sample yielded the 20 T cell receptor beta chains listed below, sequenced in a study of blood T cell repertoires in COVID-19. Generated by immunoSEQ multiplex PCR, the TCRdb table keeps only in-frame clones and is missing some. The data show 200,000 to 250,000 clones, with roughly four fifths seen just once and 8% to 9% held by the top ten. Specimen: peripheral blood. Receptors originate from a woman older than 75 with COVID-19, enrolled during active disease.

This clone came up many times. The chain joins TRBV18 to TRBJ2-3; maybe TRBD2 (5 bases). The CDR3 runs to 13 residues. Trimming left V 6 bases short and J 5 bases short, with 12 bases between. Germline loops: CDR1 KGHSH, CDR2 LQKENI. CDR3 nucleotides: TGTGCCAGCTCCCGGGATCATCTAGATACGCAGTATTTT. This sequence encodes CASSRDHLDTQYF. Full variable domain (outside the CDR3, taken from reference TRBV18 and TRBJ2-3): NAGVMQNPRHLVRRRGQEARLRCSPMKGHSHVYWYRQLPEEGLKFMVYLQKENIIDESGMPKERFSAEFPKEGPSILRIQQVVRGDSAAYFCASSRDHLDTQYFGPGTRLTVL.

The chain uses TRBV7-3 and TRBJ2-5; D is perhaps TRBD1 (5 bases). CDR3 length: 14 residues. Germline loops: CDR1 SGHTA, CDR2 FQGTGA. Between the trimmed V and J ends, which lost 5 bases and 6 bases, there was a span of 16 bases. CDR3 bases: TGTGCCAGCAGCCCGAGTCAGGGTGCACAGACCCAGTACTTC. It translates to CASSPSQGAQTQYF.

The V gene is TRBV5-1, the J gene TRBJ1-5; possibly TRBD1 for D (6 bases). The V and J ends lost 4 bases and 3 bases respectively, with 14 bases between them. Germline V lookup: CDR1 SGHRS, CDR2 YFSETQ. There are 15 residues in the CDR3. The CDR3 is CASSPGQNFNQPQHF. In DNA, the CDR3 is TGCGCCAGCAGCCCCGGACAGAATTTCAATCAGCCCCAGCATTTT.

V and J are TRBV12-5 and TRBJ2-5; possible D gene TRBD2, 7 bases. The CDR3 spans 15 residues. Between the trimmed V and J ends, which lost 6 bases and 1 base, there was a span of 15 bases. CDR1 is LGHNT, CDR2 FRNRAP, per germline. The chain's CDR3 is CASGRPGGFQETQYF. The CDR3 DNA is TGTGCTAGTGGACGTCCGGGGGGCTTCCAAGAGACCCAGTACTTC.

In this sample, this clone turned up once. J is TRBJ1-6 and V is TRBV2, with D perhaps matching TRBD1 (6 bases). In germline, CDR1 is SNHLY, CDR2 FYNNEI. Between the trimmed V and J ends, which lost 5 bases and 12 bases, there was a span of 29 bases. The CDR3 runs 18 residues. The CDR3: CASSHKQGVRAGVRPLHF. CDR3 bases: TGTGCCAGCAGTCATAAACAGGGCGTGCGGGCAGGGGTGAGACCCCTCCACTTT.

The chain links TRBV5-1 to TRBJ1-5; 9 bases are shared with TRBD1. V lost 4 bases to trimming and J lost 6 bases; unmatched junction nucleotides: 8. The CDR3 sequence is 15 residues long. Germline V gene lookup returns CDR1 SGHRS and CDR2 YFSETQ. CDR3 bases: TGCGCCAGCAGCCCTACCGGACAGGGGAGTCAGCCCCAGCATTTT. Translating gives CASSPTGQGSQPQHF.

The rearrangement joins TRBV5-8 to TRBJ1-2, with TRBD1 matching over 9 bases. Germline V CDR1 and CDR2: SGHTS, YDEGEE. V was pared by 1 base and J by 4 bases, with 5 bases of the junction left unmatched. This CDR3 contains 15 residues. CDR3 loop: CASSLPDRGGYGYTF. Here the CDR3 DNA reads TGTGCCAGCAGCTTGCCGGACAGGGGTGGCTATGGCTACACCTTC.

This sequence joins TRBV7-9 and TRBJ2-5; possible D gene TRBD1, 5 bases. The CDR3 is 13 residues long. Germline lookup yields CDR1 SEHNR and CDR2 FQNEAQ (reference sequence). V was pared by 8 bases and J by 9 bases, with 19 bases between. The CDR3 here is CASGMQGAPAQYF. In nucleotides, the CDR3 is TGTGCCAGCGGTATGCAGGGTGCCCCGGCCCAGTACTTC.

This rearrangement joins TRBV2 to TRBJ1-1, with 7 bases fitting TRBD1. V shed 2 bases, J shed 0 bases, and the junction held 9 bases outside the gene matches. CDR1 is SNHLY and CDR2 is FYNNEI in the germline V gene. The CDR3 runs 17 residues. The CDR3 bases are TGTGCCAGCAGTGAAAGCCGCGGGACAGCCATGAACACTGAAGCTTTCTTT. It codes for CASSESRGTAMNTEAFF.

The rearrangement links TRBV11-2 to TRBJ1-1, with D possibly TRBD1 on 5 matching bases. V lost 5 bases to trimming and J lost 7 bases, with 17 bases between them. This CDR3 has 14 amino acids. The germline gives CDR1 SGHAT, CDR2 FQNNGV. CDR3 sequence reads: CASSLYRGGNEAFF. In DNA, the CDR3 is TGTGCCAGCAGCCTCTACCGGGGGGGGAATGAAGCTTTCTTT. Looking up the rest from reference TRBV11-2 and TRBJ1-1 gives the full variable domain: EAGVAQSPRYKIIEKRQSVAFWCNPISGHATLYWYQQILGQGPKLLIQFQNNGVVDDSQLPKDRFSAERLKGVDSTLKIQPAKLEDSAVYLCASSLYRGGNEAFFGQGTRLTVV.

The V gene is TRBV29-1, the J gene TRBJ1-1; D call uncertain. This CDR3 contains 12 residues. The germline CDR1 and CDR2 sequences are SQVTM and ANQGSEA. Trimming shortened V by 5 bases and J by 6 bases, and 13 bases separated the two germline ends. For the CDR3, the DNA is TGCAGCGTTATCGAGCCAGGCTCTGAAGCTTTCTTT. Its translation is CSVIEPGSEAFF.

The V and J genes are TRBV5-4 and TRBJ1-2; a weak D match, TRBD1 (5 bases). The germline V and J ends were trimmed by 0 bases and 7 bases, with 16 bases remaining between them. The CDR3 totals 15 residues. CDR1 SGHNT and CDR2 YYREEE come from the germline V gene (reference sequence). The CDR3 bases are TGTGCCAGCAGCTTGGTTGGGCGGCAGGGTTCTGGCTACACCTTC. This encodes CASSLVGRQGSGYTF. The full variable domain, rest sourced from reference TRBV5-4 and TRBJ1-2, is ETGVTQSPTHLIKTRGQQVTLRCSSQSGHNTVSWYQQALGQGPQFIFQYYREEENGRGNFPPRFSGLQFPNYSSELNVNALELDDSALYLCASSLVGRQGSGYTFGSGTRLTVV.

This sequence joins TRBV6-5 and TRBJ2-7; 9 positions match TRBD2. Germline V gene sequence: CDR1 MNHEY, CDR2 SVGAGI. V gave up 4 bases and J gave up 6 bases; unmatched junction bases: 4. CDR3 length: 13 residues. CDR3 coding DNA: TGTGCCAGCAGTTTAGCGGGGGATCTCGAGCAGTACTTC. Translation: CASSLAGDLEQYF.

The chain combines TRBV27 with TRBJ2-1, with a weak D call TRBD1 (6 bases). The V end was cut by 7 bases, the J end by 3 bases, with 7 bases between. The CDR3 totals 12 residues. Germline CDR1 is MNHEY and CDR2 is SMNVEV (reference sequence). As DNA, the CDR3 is TGTGCCAGCAAACAGGGCTACAATGAGCAGTTCTTC. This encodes CASKQGYNEQFF.

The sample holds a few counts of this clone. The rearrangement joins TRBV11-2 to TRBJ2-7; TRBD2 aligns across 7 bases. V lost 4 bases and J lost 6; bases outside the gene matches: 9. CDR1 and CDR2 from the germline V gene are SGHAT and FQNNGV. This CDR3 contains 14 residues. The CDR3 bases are TGTGCCAGCAGCTACGGACTAGAATCGGGCGAGCAGTACTTC. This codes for CASSYGLESGEQYF.

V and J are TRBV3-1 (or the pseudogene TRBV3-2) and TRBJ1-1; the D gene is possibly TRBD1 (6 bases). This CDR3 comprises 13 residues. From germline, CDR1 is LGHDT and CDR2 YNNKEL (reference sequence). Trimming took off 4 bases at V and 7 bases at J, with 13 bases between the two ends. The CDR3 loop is CASSPRGAGEAFF. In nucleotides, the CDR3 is TGTGCCAGCAGCCCCAGGGGCGCCGGTGAAGCTTTCTTT.

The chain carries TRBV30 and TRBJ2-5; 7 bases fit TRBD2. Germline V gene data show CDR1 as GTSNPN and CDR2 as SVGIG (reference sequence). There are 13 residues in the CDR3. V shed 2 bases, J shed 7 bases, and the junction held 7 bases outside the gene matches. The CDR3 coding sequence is TGTGCCTGGAGTAGCGATCGCGGGGGGACCCAGTACTTC. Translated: CAWSSDRGGTQYF.

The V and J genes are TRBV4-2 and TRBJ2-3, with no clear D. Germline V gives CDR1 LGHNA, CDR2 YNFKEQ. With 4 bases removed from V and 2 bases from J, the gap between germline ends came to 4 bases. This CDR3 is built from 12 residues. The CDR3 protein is CASSPNTDTQYF. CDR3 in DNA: TGTGCCAGCAGCCCCAACACAGATACGCAGTATTTT.

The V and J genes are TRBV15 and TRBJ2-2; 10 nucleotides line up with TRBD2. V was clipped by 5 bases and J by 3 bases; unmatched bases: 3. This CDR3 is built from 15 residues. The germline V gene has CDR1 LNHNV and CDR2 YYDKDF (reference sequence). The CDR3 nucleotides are TGTGCCACCAGCGGTCTAGCGGGGGACACCGGGGAGCTGTTTTTT. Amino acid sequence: CATSGLAGDTGELFF.

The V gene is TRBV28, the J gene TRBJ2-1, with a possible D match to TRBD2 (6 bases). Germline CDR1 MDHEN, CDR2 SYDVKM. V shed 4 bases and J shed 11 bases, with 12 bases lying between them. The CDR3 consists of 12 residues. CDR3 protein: CASSWGELKQFF. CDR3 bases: TGTGCCAGCAGTTGGGGGGAGTTGAAGCAGTTCTTC.